The rows below give T cell receptor beta chains drawn from one sample of a study of T cell responses to AZD1222 COVID-19 vaccine. Using immunoSEQ multiplex PCR, the repertoire was profiled, and TCRdb retains in-frame clones only, with some absent. The table lists 100,000 to 150,000 clones, 80% to 90% of them singletons. Sequenced here: peripheral blood, sampled on day 0 of AZD1222 vaccination. Every receptor here comes from an adult in good health. Each CDR3 is given with its conserved first and last residue. A D gene is named only where the DNA matches it firmly. The size field is filled for only some rows; it gives once, few, many or a size class.

d_gene	v_gene	abundance	j_gene	CDR3nt	CDR3aa
TRBD2	TRBV9	-	TRBJ2-7	TGTGCCAGCAGCTTTTCCTCCGGGACTAGCGGGAGATGGTACGAGCAGTACTTC	CASSFSSGTSGRWYEQYF
-	TRBV3-1/TRBV3-2	-	TRBJ2-1	TGTGCCAGCAGCCGAAGATCCTACAATGAGCAGTTCTTC	CASSRRSYNEQFF
-	TRBV3-1/TRBV3-2	-	TRBJ2-1	TGTGCCAGCAGCTCACTGGCTAGGAATTTGTGGGCGAGTGAGCAGTTCTTC	CASSSLARNLWASEQFF
-	TRBV28	-	TRBJ2-7	TGTGCCAGCAGCTTACTACCGGCCTACGAGCAGTACTTC	CASSLLPAYEQYF
-	TRBV11-2	-	TRBJ1-3	TGTGCCAGCAGCTTAGTAGCTAGAGTGGGCGGAAACTCTGGAAACACCATATATTTT	CASSLVARVGGNSGNTIYF
-	TRBV30	-	TRBJ2-2	TGTGCCTGGAGTCGAGAGGGAGGTAACACCGGGGAGCTGTTTTTT	CAWSREGGNTGELFF
-	TRBV11-1	-	TRBJ1-3	TGTGCCAGCAGCGTCGACAGTTTTGCGGGAAACACCATATATTTT	CASSVDSFAGNTIYF
-	TRBV30	-	TRBJ2-7	TGTGCCTGGAGTGCTCTCCCCTACTACGAGCAGTACTTC	CAWSALPYYEQYF
TRBD1	TRBV13	-	TRBJ2-7	TGTGCCAGCAGCTTAGGCCGGGACAGGTCCTACGAGCAGTACTTC	CASSLGRDRSYEQYF
TRBD2	TRBV5-1	-	TRBJ2-7	TGCGCCAGCACCGAGGACCCCGGGACTAGCGGGAGTAGGGACGAGCAGTACTTC	CASTEDPGTSGSRDEQYF
TRBD2	TRBV29-1	-	TRBJ2-7	TGCAGCGCCAGACTAGCGGGAGTAGACGAGCAGTACTTC	CSARLAGVDEQYF
-	TRBV7-7	-	TRBJ2-1	TGTGCTAGCAGCTTAGGGGGAGCTGATGAGCAGTTCTTC	CASSLGGADEQFF
-	TRBV19	-	TRBJ1-5	TGTGCCAGTAGTATTTCAATCGGGCCTAGCAGGGGTCAGCCCCAGCATTTT	CASSISIGPSRGQPQHF
-	TRBV15	-	TRBJ1-4	TGTGCCACCAGCAGAGATGGGGGAAGCTATGAAAAACTGTTTTTT	CATSRDGGSYEKLFF
-	TRBV9	-	TRBJ2-7	TGTGCCAGCAGCGTAGCGAGCAGCTCCTACGAGCAGTACTTC	CASSVASSSYEQYF
-	TRBV19	-	TRBJ2-7	TGTGCCAGCGGTCAGGGAAGCTCCTACGAGCAGTACTTC	CASGQGSSYEQYF
TRBD2	TRBV7-9	-	TRBJ2-1	TGTGCCAGCAGCTTAGTAGCGCTAGCGGGAAAGGTTGAGCAGTTCTTC	CASSLVALAGKVEQFF
TRBD1	TRBV4-1	-	TRBJ2-7	TGCGCCAGCAGCCCAAGAGGGGACAGGGGTCGGTACGAGCAGTACTTC	CASSPRGDRGRYEQYF
TRBD2	TRBV9	-	TRBJ2-7	TGTGCCAGCAGCGTAGAGGGACTAAATCACGAGCAGTACTTC	CASSVEGLNHEQYF
TRBD2	TRBV19	-	TRBJ2-1	TGTGCCAGTAGTGAGGCAGGGGCACTAGCGGGAGGGGTCAATGAGCAGTTCTTC	CASSEAGALAGGVNEQFF
-	TRBV25-1	-	TRBJ1-2	TGTGCCAGCAGTGTCCGGGACAATAACTATGGCTACACCTTC	CASSVRDNNYGYTF
TRBD2	TRBV24-1	-	TRBJ2-2	TGTGCCACCAGTGATGCGTTCACTAGCGGGAGGTCAGTCGACACCGGGGAGCTGTTTTTT	CATSDAFTSGRSVDTGELFF
TRBD1	TRBV7-2	-	TRBJ2-7	TGTGCCAGCAGCTTAGCGGGACAGGGGGGCGAGCAGTACTTC	CASSLAGQGGEQYF
-	TRBV5-3	-	TRBJ1-1	TGTGTACAACGATCGCCCCGGGAGCTCGGGAACACTGAAGCTTTCTTT	CVQRSPRELGNTEAFF
-	TRBV24-1	-	TRBJ1-2	TGTGCCACTCCAACTTCCTTCGATGGCTACACCTTC	CATPTSFDGYTF
TRBD1	TRBV5-4	-	TRBJ2-2	TGTGCCAGCAGCTTGGGGACAGGGTCCGTCTCCGGGGAGCTGTTTTTT	CASSLGTGSVSGELFF
TRBD1	TRBV19	-	TRBJ1-2	TGTGCCAGTAGTGTGACAGGGGACAGCTATGGCTACACCTTC	CASSVTGDSYGYTF
-	TRBV5-5	-	TRBJ2-7	TGTGCCAGCGCTTTGTTTTCCCGAGGGACCTACGAGCAGTACTTC	CASALFSRGTYEQYF
TRBD2	TRBV5-1	-	TRBJ2-1	TGCGCCAGCAGCTCACTAGCGGGGCACAATGAGCAGTTCTTC	CASSSLAGHNEQFF
-	TRBV28	-	TRBJ1-1	TGTGCCAGCAGTCGGACTAGCCTCTCCGGGCGGCCCACTATGAACACTGAAGCTTTCTTT	CASSRTSLSGRPTMNTEAFF
-	TRBV5-6	once	TRBJ2-7	TGTGCCAGCAGCTTGGACCGTCTCTACGAGCAGTACTTC	CASSLDRLYEQYF
-	TRBV9	-	TRBJ2-7	TGTGCCAGCAGCGTAGGATCTAGCGTAAATAGGGAGCAGTACTTC	CASSVGSSVNREQYF
-	TRBV18	once	TRBJ1-1	TGTGCCAGCTCACCCAGGCCCCCACAGCCCGAGGTTGAAGCTTTCTTT	CASSPRPPQPEVEAFF
TRBD1	TRBV18	-	TRBJ1-2	TGTGCCAGCTCACAACAGGGGGCCGCCCAGTTCGATGGCTACACCTTC	CASSQQGAAQFDGYTF
-	TRBV18	-	TRBJ1-2	TGTGCCAGCTCACCACGGAAAAAGGCAGTCACTAACTATGGCTACACCTTC	CASSPRKKAVTNYGYTF
-	TRBV28	-	TRBJ1-2	TGTGCCAGCGGAATCATGCGGGACAAGGGGGAAGCCTTC	CASGIMRDKGEAF
TRBD2	TRBV5-1	-	TRBJ2-7	TGCGCCAGCAGCTTGGCGCCTAGCGGGGGAATTTCCTACGAGCAGTACTTC	CASSLAPSGGISYEQYF
TRBD1	TRBV28	-	TRBJ2-3	TGTGCCAGCAGTTTAAATCAGGGGGCGAGCACAGATACGCAGTATTTT	CASSLNQGASTDTQYF
TRBD1	TRBV19	-	TRBJ2-7	TGTGCCAGTAGTATACAGGACAGGGGTGCCTACGAGCAGTACTTC	CASSIQDRGAYEQYF
TRBD1	TRBV7-3	-	TRBJ2-1	TGTGCCAGCAGCTCGACCGGGACAGGCTACAATGAGCAGTTCTTC	CASSSTGTGYNEQFF
-	TRBV3-1/TRBV3-2	-	TRBJ1-5	TGTGCCAGCAGCCAAGGGGGAAGCAATCAGCCCCAGCATTTT	CASSQGGSNQPQHF
-	TRBV15	once	TRBJ1-5	TGTGCCACCAGCGGCACAGGGTATAGCAATCAGCCCCAGCATTTT	CATSGTGYSNQPQHF
TRBD1	TRBV7-9	-	TRBJ1-2	TGTGCCAGCAGCTCCCCGATTAACCAGGGGGCATTATACTATGGCTACACCTTC	CASSSPINQGALYYGYTF
TRBD2	TRBV25-1	-	TRBJ2-1	TGTGCCAGCAGGGGCGGGGGGACTAGCGGGAGGAATGAGCAGTTCTTC	CASRGGGTSGRNEQFF
-	TRBV19	-	TRBJ2-1	TGTGCCAGTAGTAGTGGCGGGCGGAATGAGCAGTTCTTC	CASSSGGRNEQFF
-	TRBV19	-	TRBJ2-7	TGTGCCAGTAGTATTGGCGGGGCAAGCTCCTACGAGCAGTACTTC	CASSIGGASSYEQYF
-	TRBV4-3	-	TRBJ2-7	TGCGCCAGCAGCCCTTCCGGTAGTCCAGTCTACGAGCAGTACTTC	CASSPSGSPVYEQYF
-	TRBV9	-	TRBJ2-3	TGTGCCAGCAGCGCGCCCTCCGGACAGAGTCATTCAGATACGCAGTATTTT	CASSAPSGQSHSDTQYF
TRBD1	TRBV6-6	once	TRBJ2-7	TGTGCCAGCAGTCCGACAGGGGTCGAGCAGTACTTC	CASSPTGVEQYF
-	TRBV14	-	TRBJ1-2	TGTGCCAGCAGCATGAGTTACAGTGGTTCGGGCTATGGCTACACCTTC	CASSMSYSGSGYGYTF
-	TRBV28	-	TRBJ2-1	TGTGCCAGCAGAGGCGCGGTGAAGGGCCACAATGAGCAGTTCTTC	CASRGAVKGHNEQFF
TRBD1	TRBV19	-	TRBJ1-5	TGTGCCAGTAGTACCGCAGGGGGGAGTTCGCAGCCCCAGCATTTT	CASSTAGGSSQPQHF
-	TRBV27	-	TRBJ2-7	TGTGCCAGCAGTCCCCGGGGCAGGCCCCACGAGCAGTACTTC	CASSPRGRPHEQYF
TRBD2	TRBV7-2	-	TRBJ2-7	TGTGCCAGCAGCTTACGACTAGCGGGGTACGAGCAGTACTTC	CASSLRLAGYEQYF
-	TRBV29-1	-	TRBJ2-5	TGCAGCGTTGAACCCGCCCGGGGGTTGGAGACCCAGTACTTC	CSVEPARGLETQYF
TRBD1	TRBV9	-	TRBJ1-2	TGTGCCAGCAGCGAAACAGGGGGCAGCTATGGCTACACCTTC	CASSETGGSYGYTF
-	TRBV5-6	once	TRBJ1-1	TGTGCCAGCAGCTTGGTCCAGGGTGTTCCTTTCTTT	CASSLVQGVPFF